A selection of T cell receptor beta chains follows, all from one sample in a study of beta chain features in type 1 diabetes. Libraries were prepared by immunoSEQ multiplex PCR; TCRdb keeps only in-frame clonotypes and omits some of them. The repertoire holds approximately 330,000 clones, with approximately 9.9% as singletons. The sample was naive CD4+ T cells from blood. Receptor source: a woman aged 25 to 39 in good health. CDR3s include the opening cysteine and the closing phenylalanine or tryptophan. The order of the fields is D gene, J gene, V gene, clone size, CDR3 DNA, CDR3 protein. D genes are given only for firm matches. A clone size is listed for some rows: how often the clone was seen (once, few, many), or a class if it is expanded.

D: TRBD1
J: TRBJ1-3
V: TRBV28
size: few
DNA: TGTGCCAGCAGTTTCCTCGGGACAGGGGCTGGAAACACCATATATTTT
CDR3: CASSFLGTGAGNTIYF

D: TRBD1
J: TRBJ2-5
V: TRBV5-1
size: few
DNA: TGCGCCAGCAGCTTGTCCGTCGGGACAGAAGAGACCCAGTACTTC
CDR3: CASSLSVGTEETQYF

D: TRBD2
J: TRBJ2-1
V: TRBV9
size: -
DNA: TGTGCCAGCAGCCCTAGGGGACTAGCGGGATGGAATGAGCAGTTCTTC
CDR3: CASSPRGLAGWNEQFF

D: -
J: TRBJ1-1
V: TRBV28
size: few
DNA: TGTGCCAGCAGTACGTGGGAGTGGGAAGAGGACACTGAAGCTTTCTTT
CDR3: CASSTWEWEEDTEAFF

D: TRBD2
J: TRBJ2-7
V: TRBV11-2
size: -
DNA: TGTGCCAGCAGCTTAAGGACTAGCTTTTCCTACGAGCAGTACTTC
CDR3: CASSLRTSFSYEQYF

D: -
J: TRBJ2-1
V: TRBV29-1
size: -
DNA: TGCAGCGTTGGCAGGAAAGTGGGGGCCTCCTACAATGAGCAGTTCTTC
CDR3: CSVGRKVGASYNEQFF

D: TRBD1
J: TRBJ1-4
V: TRBV5-6
size: few
DNA: TGTGCCAGCAGCGACATGACAGGGGCTAATGAAAAACTGTTTTTT
CDR3: CASSDMTGANEKLFF

D: TRBD1
J: TRBJ1-5
V: TRBV28
size: few
DNA: TGTGCCAGCAGCCTCGGACAGGGACAACAGCCCCAGCATTTT
CDR3: CASSLGQGQQPQHF

D: -
J: TRBJ2-5
V: TRBV18
size: -
DNA: TGTGCCAGCTCACCAGGAACAGGGACGTTCCAAGAGACCCAGTACTTC
CDR3: CASSPGTGTFQETQYF

D: TRBD2
J: TRBJ2-7
V: TRBV27
size: -
DNA: TGTGCCAGCAGTTTCCAACTAGCGGGAGGGATCGAGCAGTACTTC
CDR3: CASSFQLAGGIEQYF

D: -
J: TRBJ2-1
V: TRBV28
size: few
DNA: TGTGCCAGCAGGAAGACGCAGGGGAATGAGCAGTTCTTC
CDR3: CASRKTQGNEQFF

D: -
J: TRBJ2-5
V: TRBV19
size: few
DNA: TGTGCCAGTAGCCCGTCAATGGGCCAGCAAGAGACCCAGTACTTC
CDR3: CASSPSMGQQETQYF

D: -
J: TRBJ2-5
V: TRBV11-2
size: -
DNA: TGTGCCAGCAGCTTAGTGTTCCTAGGGAGGGAGACCCAGTACTTC
CDR3: CASSLVFLGRETQYF

D: TRBD1
J: TRBJ1-2
V: TRBV10-3
size: few
DNA: TGTGCCATCAGAGCGGACAGGGGCCTAAACTATGGCTACACCTTC
CDR3: CAIRADRGLNYGYTF

D: TRBD1
J: TRBJ1-1
V: TRBV28
size: few
DNA: TGTGCCAGCAGTCTGGGACAGTTTGAAGCTTTCTTT
CDR3: CASSLGQFEAFF

D: -
J: TRBJ2-5
V: TRBV29-1
size: few
DNA: TGCAGCGTTGAAAAGACCGGGCAAGAGACCCAGTACTTC
CDR3: CSVEKTGQETQYF

D: -
J: TRBJ1-3
V: TRBV28
size: -
DNA: TGTGCCAGCAGTTTATCAGCGGGAAACACCATATATTTT
CDR3: CASSLSAGNTIYF

D: -
J: TRBJ2-5
V: TRBV7-9
size: few
DNA: TGTGCCACTCTAGGGGCCCAAGAGACCCAGTACTTC
CDR3: CATLGAQETQYF

D: TRBD2
J: TRBJ2-4
V: TRBV4-2
size: few
DNA: TGTGCCAGCAGCCCTAGTTGGGGGGGGGCCAAAAACATTCAGTACTTC
CDR3: CASSPSWGGAKNIQYF

D: TRBD1
J: TRBJ2-3
V: TRBV4-3
size: -
DNA: TGCGCCAGCAGCCACACCTGGGACAGGAAAAACTTGAGCGATACGCAGTATTTT
CDR3: CASSHTWDRKNLSDTQYF

D: -
J: TRBJ1-5
V: TRBV7-9
size: many
DNA: TGTGCCAGCAGCTTTTCCGGGAATCAGCCCCAGCATTTT
CDR3: CASSFSGNQPQHF

D: -
J: TRBJ1-1
V: TRBV6-5
size: -
DNA: TGTGCCAGCAGTTACTCTGAGGGTTTTGGAGCTTTCTTT
CDR3: CASSYSEGFGAFF

D: -
J: TRBJ2-4
V: TRBV2
size: few
DNA: TGTGCCAGCACAGGGGGGAGTCTAGCCAAAAACATTCAGTACTTC
CDR3: CASTGGSLAKNIQYF

D: TRBD1
J: TRBJ1-1
V: TRBV7-2
size: few
DNA: TGTGCCAGCAGCTTAGGGACAGGGGATCAAGCTTTCTTT
CDR3: CASSLGTGDQAFF

D: -
J: TRBJ2-3
V: TRBV19
size: few
DNA: TGTGCCAGTTCACAGGGTCCCCGCACAGATACGCAGTATTTT
CDR3: CASSQGPRTDTQYF

D: TRBD1
J: TRBJ1-5
V: TRBV18
size: -
DNA: TGTGCCAGCTCACCCGGGACAGGGGGGGATTATCAGCCCCAGCATTTT
CDR3: CASSPGTGGDYQPQHF

D: -
J: TRBJ2-1
V: TRBV18
size: few
DNA: TGTGCCAGCTCACCATCAGGGGTGAACAATGAGCAGTTCTTC
CDR3: CASSPSGVNNEQFF

D: -
J: TRBJ1-1
V: TRBV29-1
size: -
DNA: TGCAGCGTTGATCTCAGGGGCCCGAACACTGAAGCTTTCTTT
CDR3: CSVDLRGPNTEAFF

D: TRBD1
J: TRBJ2-1
V: TRBV7-3
size: -
DNA: TGTGCCAGCAGCGACAGGGGTAATGAGCAGTTCTTC
CDR3: CASSDRGNEQFF

D: -
J: TRBJ2-3
V: TRBV5-1
size: -
DNA: TGCGCCAGCAGCCTGTTCGGGATTGCAGATACGCAGTATTTT
CDR3: CASSLFGIADTQYF

D: TRBD1
J: TRBJ2-1
V: TRBV2
size: few
DNA: TGTGCCAGCAAGACGCGACAGGGGTCCTACAATGAGCAGTTCTTC
CDR3: CASKTRQGSYNEQFF

D: -
J: TRBJ2-5
V: TRBV28
size: few
DNA: TGTGCCAGCAGTCCCCGAGAGACCCAGTACTTC
CDR3: CASSPRETQYF

D: TRBD2
J: TRBJ2-1
V: TRBV5-8
size: -
DNA: TGTGCCAGCAGCTTGGTGGTTCTAGCGGGAGACGGGTCCTACAATGAGCAGTTCTTC
CDR3: CASSLVVLAGDGSYNEQFF

D: -
J: TRBJ1-2
V: TRBV30
size: -
DNA: TGTGCCTGGAGTGTACTCTTTAACTATGGCTACACCTTC
CDR3: CAWSVLFNYGYTF

D: -
J: TRBJ2-7
V: TRBV7-2
size: -
DNA: TGTGCCAGCAGCCCCCGACAGTTTTACGAGCAGTACTTC
CDR3: CASSPRQFYEQYF

D: -
J: TRBJ1-5
V: TRBV19
size: -
DNA: TGTGCCAGTAGTACCGACAGGAGGCAGCATTTT
CDR3: CASSTDRRQHF

D: -
J: TRBJ2-7
V: TRBV25-1
size: -
DNA: TGTGCCAGCGGCAGCGATAACTCCTACGAGCAGTACTTC
CDR3: CASGSDNSYEQYF

D: TRBD1
J: TRBJ1-1
V: TRBV7-9
size: -
DNA: TGTGCCAGCAGCGGGGGACAGTACACTGAAGCTTTCTTT
CDR3: CASSGGQYTEAFF